These T cell receptor beta chains were read from a single sample in a study of T cell repertoires in ileal Crohn's disease. Produced via immunoSEQ multiplex PCR; TCRdb's table is partial and in-frame only. The sample lists over 5,500 clones, around 79% seen once, with 16% in the top ten. Sample: ileal tissue. The source of these receptors is an adult with Crohn's disease. The CDR3 runs from the conserved cysteine through the conserved F or W. The order of the fields is D gene, clone size, V gene, J gene, CDR3 DNA, CDR3 protein. D genes are given only for firm matches. The size field is filled for only some rows; it gives once, few, many or a size class.

D: .; size: .; V: TRBV28; J: TRBJ2-1; DNA: TGTGCCAGCAGTCCATGGGCAGGCAGCTCCTACAATGAGCAGTTCTTC; CDR3: CASSPWAGSSYNEQFF
D: .; size: few; V: TRBV5-1; J: TRBJ1-1; DNA: TGCGCCAGCAGCTTGGCAGGGCTGGCTTTCTTT; CDR3: CASSLAGLAFF
D: TRBD1; size: .; V: TRBV7-9; J: TRBJ1-2; DNA: TGTGCCACCCAAGGCCGGACAGGGGGCAACTATGGCTACACCTTC; CDR3: CATQGRTGGNYGYTF
D: TRBD2; size: .; V: TRBV10-3; J: TRBJ2-1; DNA: TGTGCCATCAGTGGGGGACTAGCGGGATGGGATGAGCAGTTCTTC; CDR3: CAISGGLAGWDEQFF
D: TRBD2; size: .; V: TRBV6-4; J: TRBJ2-2; DNA: TGTGCCAGCAGGACTAGCGAGACCGGGGAGCTGTTTTTT; CDR3: CASRTSETGELFF
D: TRBD1; size: .; V: TRBV6-6; J: TRBJ1-1; DNA: TGTGCCAGCAGTTACTTCGCAGACAGGGCCGGAACTGAAGCTTTCTTT; CDR3: CASSYFADRAGTEAFF
D: .; size: .; V: TRBV29-1; J: TRBJ2-1; DNA: TGCAGCGTCGACCCTGGGGGGAATGAGCAGTTCTTC; CDR3: CSVDPGGNEQFF
D: .; size: .; V: TRBV5-8; J: TRBJ2-5; DNA: TGTGCCAGCAGCTCCTCTCCCGGGGTGTGGCGGATGCAAGAGACCCAGTACTTC; CDR3: CASSSSPGVWRMQETQYF
D: TRBD2; size: .; V: TRBV4-1; J: TRBJ2-7; DNA: TGCGCCAGCAGCCAAGATTGGCCGGGAGGCTCCTACGAGCAGTACTTC; CDR3: CASSQDWPGGSYEQYF
D: .; size: .; V: TRBV14; J: TRBJ1-1; DNA: TGTGCCAGCACGAGGGGGGGTCCTGAAGCTTTCTTT; CDR3: CASTRGGPEAFF
D: .; size: .; V: TRBV6-5; J: TRBJ2-1; DNA: TGTGCCAGCAGGTTACAGGGTATGGTGAATGAGCAGTTCTTC; CDR3: CASRLQGMVNEQFF
D: TRBD1; size: .; V: TRBV5-1; J: TRBJ1-5; DNA: TGCGCCAGCAGTCCAACAGGGGACCAGCAGCCCCAGCATTTT; CDR3: CASSPTGDQQPQHF
D: .; size: .; V: TRBV2; J: TRBJ2-5; DNA: TGTGCCAGCAACCCAGGCGGAGGGGTAAAGAGACCCCAGTACTTC; CDR3: CASNPGGGVKRPQYF
D: TRBD1; size: .; V: TRBV7-8; J: TRBJ2-1; DNA: TGTGCCAGCAGCTTCGAGACAGGGGTCCTTATCCACAATGAGCAGTTCTTC; CDR3: CASSFETGVLIHNEQFF
D: TRBD1; size: .; V: TRBV18; J: TRBJ2-7; DNA: TGTGCCAGCTCAAGGGGACAGGGCTTCCCTTACGAGCAGTACTTC; CDR3: CASSRGQGFPYEQYF